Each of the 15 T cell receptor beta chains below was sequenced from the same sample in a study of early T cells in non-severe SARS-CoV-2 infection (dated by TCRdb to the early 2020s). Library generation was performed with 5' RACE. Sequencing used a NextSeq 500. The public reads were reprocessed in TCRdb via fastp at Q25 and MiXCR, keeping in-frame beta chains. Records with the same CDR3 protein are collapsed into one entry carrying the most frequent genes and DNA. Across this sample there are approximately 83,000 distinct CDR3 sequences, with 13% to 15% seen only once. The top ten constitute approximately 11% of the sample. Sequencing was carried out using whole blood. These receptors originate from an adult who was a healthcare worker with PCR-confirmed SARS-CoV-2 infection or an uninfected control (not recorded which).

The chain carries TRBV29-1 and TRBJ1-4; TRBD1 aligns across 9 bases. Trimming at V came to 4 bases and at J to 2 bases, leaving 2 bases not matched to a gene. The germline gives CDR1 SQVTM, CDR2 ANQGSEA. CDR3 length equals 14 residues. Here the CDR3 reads CSVAGTGTNEKLFF. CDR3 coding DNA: TGCAGCGTTGCCGGGACAGGGACTAATGAAAAACTGTTTTTT.

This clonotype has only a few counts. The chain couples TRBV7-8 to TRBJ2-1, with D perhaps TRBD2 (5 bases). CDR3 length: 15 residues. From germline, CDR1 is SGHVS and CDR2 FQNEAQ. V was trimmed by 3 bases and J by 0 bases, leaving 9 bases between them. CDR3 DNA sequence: TGTGCCAGCAGCTTCGAGCGGAGCTCCTACAATGAGCAGTTCTTC. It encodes CASSFERSSYNEQFF.

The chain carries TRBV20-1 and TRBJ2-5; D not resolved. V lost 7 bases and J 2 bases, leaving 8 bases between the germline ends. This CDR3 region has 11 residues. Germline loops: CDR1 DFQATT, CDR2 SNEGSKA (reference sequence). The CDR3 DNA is TGCAGTGTTGCGGTACAAGAGACCCAGTACTTC. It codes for CSVAVQETQYF.

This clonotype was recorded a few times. The CDR3 region is CSATNFNEGKNIQYF. DNA of the CDR3: TGCAGTGCTACCAATTTCAATGAGGGCAAAAACATTCAGTACTTC. The chain couples TRBV20-1 to TRBJ2-4, with D perhaps matching TRBD2 (5 bases). Trimming took off 4 bases at V and 3 bases at J, with 16 bases between the two ends. The CDR3 sequence is 15 residues long. Germline V gene data show CDR1 as DFQATT and CDR2 as SNEGSKA (reference sequence).

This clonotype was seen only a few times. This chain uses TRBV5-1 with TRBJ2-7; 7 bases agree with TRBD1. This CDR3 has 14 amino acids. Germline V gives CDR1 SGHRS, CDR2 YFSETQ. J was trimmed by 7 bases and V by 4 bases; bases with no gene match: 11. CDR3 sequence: CASSRDPPQGEQYF. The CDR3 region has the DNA TGCGCCAGCAGCAGGGACCCACCACAGGGGGAGCAGTACTTC.

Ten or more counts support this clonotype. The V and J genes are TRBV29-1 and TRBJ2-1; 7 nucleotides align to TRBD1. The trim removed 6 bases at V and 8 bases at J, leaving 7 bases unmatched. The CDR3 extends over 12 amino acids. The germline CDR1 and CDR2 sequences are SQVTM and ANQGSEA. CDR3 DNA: TGCAGCGTGGCCACAGGGGTTGATGAGCAGTTCTTC. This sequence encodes CSVATGVDEQFF.

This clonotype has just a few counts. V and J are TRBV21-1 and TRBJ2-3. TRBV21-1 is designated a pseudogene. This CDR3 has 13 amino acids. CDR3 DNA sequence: TGTGCCAGCAGGCCCAACTGCGCAGATACGCAGTATTTT. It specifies CASRPNCADTQYF.

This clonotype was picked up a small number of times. This CDR3 is CASSSSGVTEAFF. CDR3 nucleotide sequence: TGTGCCAGCAGTTCGTCAGGGGTAACTGAAGCTTTCTTT. V and J are TRBV27 and TRBJ1-1; D is perhaps TRBD1 (6 bases). The germline V and J ends were trimmed by 4 bases and 5 bases, with 11 bases remaining between them. CDR1 and CDR2 from the germline V gene are MNHEY and SMNVEV (reference sequence). This CDR3 has 13 amino acids.

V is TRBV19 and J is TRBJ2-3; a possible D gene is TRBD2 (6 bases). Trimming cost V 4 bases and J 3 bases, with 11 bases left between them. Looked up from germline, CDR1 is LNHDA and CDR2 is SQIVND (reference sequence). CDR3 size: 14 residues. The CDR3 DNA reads TGTGCCAGTAGTAGCCCGGGGAGGACAGATACGCAGTATTTT. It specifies CASSSPGRTDTQYF.

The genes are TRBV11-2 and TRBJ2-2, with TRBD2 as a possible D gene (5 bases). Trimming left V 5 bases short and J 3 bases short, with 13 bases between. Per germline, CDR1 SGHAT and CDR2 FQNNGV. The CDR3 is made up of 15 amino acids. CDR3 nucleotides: TGTGCCAGCAGCCCAATCACGAGGGACACCGGGGAGCTGTTTTTT. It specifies CASSPITRDTGELFF.

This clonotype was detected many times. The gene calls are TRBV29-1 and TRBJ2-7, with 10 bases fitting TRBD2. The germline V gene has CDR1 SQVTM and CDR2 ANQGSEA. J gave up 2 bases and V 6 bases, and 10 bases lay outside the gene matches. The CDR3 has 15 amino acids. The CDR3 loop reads CSVLGLAATPYEQYF. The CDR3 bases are TGCAGCGTGCTCGGACTAGCGGCCACACCCTACGAGCAGTACTTC.

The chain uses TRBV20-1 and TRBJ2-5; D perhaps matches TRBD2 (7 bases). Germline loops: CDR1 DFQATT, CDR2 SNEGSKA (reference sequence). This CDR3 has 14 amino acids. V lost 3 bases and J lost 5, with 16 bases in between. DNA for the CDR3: TGCAGTGCTAGTATGGGTGCGGGGGCTGAGACCCAGTACTTC. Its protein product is CSASMGAGAETQYF.

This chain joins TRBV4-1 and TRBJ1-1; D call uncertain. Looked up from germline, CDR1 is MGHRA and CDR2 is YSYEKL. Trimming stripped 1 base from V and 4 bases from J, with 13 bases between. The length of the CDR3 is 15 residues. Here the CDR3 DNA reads TGCGCCAGCAGCCAAGTTCTGGGAATGGTCACTGAAGCTTTCTTT. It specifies CASSQVLGMVTEAFF.

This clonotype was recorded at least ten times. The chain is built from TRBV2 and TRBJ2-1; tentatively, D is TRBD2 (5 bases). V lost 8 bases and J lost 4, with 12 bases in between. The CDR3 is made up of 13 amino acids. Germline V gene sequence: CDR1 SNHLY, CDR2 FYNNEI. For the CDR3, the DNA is TGTGCCAGCGATGAGGAGGCGTACAATGAGCAGTTCTTC. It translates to CASDEEAYNEQFF.

The CDR3: CASSFGRSYEQYF. CDR3 sequence (DNA): TGTGCCAGCAGCTTTGGACGCAGCTACGAGCAGTACTTC. This rearrangement joins TRBV7-6 to TRBJ2-7; D ambiguous. Germline V CDR1 and CDR2: SGHVS, FNYEAQ. The CDR3 has 13 amino acids. The V gene lost 3 bases and the J gene lost 3 bases, with 9 bases spanning the gap.